This T cell receptor beta chain was documented in a study of CD8 T cells in Susac syndrome. At the level of the study: At blood draw, Susac syndrome patients were therapy-naive, on corticosteroids, or on intravenous immunoglobulin alone.

CDR1 DFQATT and CDR2 SNEGSKA come from the germline V gene (reference sequence). This CDR3 is 15 amino acids long. V dropped 3 bases and J dropped 8 bases, with 22 bases sitting between them. An input of 0.5 to 1 ug of RNA was subjected to reverse transcription using random hexamers. TCRdb called the immunoSEQ multiplex PCR reads again in MiXCR, with one record for every CDR3 protein. The repertoire holds roughly 250,000 distinct CDR3 sequences, about 96% seen once, with less than 0.11% in the top ten. The TCR sequence derives from a human donor with Susac syndrome. The gene calls are TRBV20-1 and TRBJ1-2; D is perhaps TRBD1 (5 bases). Sequencing was done on a sample of CD4+ T cells from PBMCs. The CDR3 DNA reads TGCAGTGCTAGGGGGGACGCCGGCTTCTATGGCGGCTACACCTTC. As protein: CSARGDAGFYGGYTF.